What follows are 8 T cell receptor beta chains derived from one specimen sequenced in a study of blood T cell repertoires in COVID-19. Measured with immunoSEQ multiplex PCR; TCRdb has only the in-frame clones, and not every one. The data contain roughly 190,000 clones, 84% of them singletons. The sample taken for sequencing was PBMCs or T cells enriched from blood (not recorded which). The receptors come from a woman aged 25 to 39 who had been exposed to COVID-19.

This chain connects TRBV11-2 to TRBJ2-5; D perhaps matches TRBD1 (6 bases). CDR1 SGHAT and CDR2 FQNNGV come from the germline V gene. The ends were cut back, 5 bases at V and 5 bases at J, with 15 bases in the middle. This CDR3 is 14 amino acids long. The CDR3 reads CASSLKRTEETQYF. The CDR3 DNA follows: TGTGCCAGCAGCCTAAAAAGGACAGAGGAGACCCAGTACTTC.

The gene calls are TRBV7-3 and TRBJ1-2; no definite D call. This CDR3 spans 14 amino acids. Germline V gene sequence: CDR1 SGHTA, CDR2 FQGTGA. Trimming removed 4 bases at V and 6 bases at J, with 15 bases between. The CDR3 spells CASSSLGAGDGYTF. The DNA of the CDR3 is TGTGCCAGCAGCTCCTTGGGTGCCGGAGATGGCTACACCTTC.

The gene calls are TRBV12-3 or TRBV12-4 and TRBJ1-1; D is uncertain. The V gene lost 1 base and the J gene lost 1 base, with 4 bases spanning the gap. There are 13 residues in the CDR3. CDR3 DNA sequence: TGTGCCAGCAGTTTAGGAGGGAACACTGAAGCTTTCTTT. Its translation is CASSLGGNTEAFF.

The chain couples TRBV18 to TRBJ1-2; TRBD1 matches 10 bases. V trimming: 2 bases; J trimming: 4 bases; junction bases outside the gene matches: 4. Germline V CDR1 and CDR2: KGHSH, LQKENI. This CDR3 has 15 amino acids. In nucleotides, the CDR3 is TGTGCCAGCTCACCATCGGGACAGGGGCTCTATGGCTACACCTTC. Protein: CASSPSGQGLYGYTF.

The chain employs TRBV9 and TRBJ1-2; 11 bases align to TRBD1. This CDR3 is 14 amino acids long. In germline, CDR1 is SGDLS, CDR2 YYNGEE. With 0 bases clipped from V and 8 bases from J, the junction kept 3 bases outside the gene matches. This CDR3 reads CASSVGTGGAGYTF. CDR3 bases: TGTGCCAGCAGCGTAGGGACAGGGGGCGCGGGCTACACCTTC.

The CDR3 DNA reads as TGTGCCAGCAGCGCCGAGGCCGAGCAGTACTTC. This translates into CASSAEAEQYF. This chain links TRBV9 with TRBJ2-7; D gene uncertain. CDR1 and CDR2 from the germline V gene are SGDLS and YYNGEE. Trimming pared 3 bases from V and 6 bases from J, leaving 7 bases between. The CDR3 is 11 residues long. The full variable domain, completed using reference TRBV9 and TRBJ2-7, is DSGVTQTPKHLITATGQRVTLRCSPRSGDLSVYWYQQSLDQGLQFLIQYYNGEERAKGNILERFSAQQFPDLHSELNLSSLELGDSALYFCASSAEAEQYFGPGTRLTVT.

In DNA, the CDR3 is TGTGCCAGCAGTTACTCGACAGGGGAGAGGTCTCAGCCCCAGCATTTT. Protein product: CASSYSTGERSQPQHF. The genes are TRBV6-6 and TRBJ1-5; 8 nucleotides match TRBD1. The germline V gene encodes CDR1 MNHNY and CDR2 SVGAGI (reference sequence). This CDR3 comprises 16 residues. The V and J ends lost 0 bases and 6 bases, in that order; junction bases with no gene match: 7.

The chain combines TRBV10-3 with TRBJ1-2; no clear D gene. CDR1 and CDR2 (germline): ENHRY, SYGVKD. Trimming removed 2 bases from V and 5 bases from J, with 21 bases in between. CDR3 length: 17 amino acids. The CDR3 reads CAISEPNKGDMGYGYTF. CDR3 nucleotide sequence: TGTGCCATCAGTGAGCCAAACAAGGGAGATATGGGATATGGCTACACCTTC.